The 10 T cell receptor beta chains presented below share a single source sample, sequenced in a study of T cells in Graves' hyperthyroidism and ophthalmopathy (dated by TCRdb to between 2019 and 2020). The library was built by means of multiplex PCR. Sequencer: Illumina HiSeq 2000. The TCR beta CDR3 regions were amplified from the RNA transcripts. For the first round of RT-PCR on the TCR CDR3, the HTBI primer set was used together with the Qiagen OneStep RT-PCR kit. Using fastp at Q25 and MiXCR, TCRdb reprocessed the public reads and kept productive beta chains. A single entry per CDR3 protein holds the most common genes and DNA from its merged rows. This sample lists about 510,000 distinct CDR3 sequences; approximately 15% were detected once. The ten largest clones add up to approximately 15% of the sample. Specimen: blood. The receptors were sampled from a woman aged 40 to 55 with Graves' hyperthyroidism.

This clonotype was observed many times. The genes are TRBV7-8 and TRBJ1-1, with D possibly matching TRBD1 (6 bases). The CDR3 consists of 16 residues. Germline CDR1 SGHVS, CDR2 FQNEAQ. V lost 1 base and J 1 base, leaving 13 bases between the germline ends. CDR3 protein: CASSLGGREPNTEAFF. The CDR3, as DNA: TGTGCCAGCAGCTTAGGGGGGCGGGAGCCGAACACTGAAGCTTTCTTT.

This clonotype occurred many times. For the CDR3, the DNA is TGTGCCAGCAGTGAAGAAGTAGGAGGCTTAATGAACACTGAAGCTTTCTTT. The encoded protein is CASSEEVGGLMNTEAFF. V usage is TRBV6-1 and J usage is TRBJ1-1, with D unclear. V was trimmed by 1 base and J by 0 bases, leaving 15 bases between them. CDR1 and CDR2 from the germline V gene are MNHNS and SASEGT. The CDR3 loop spans 17 amino acids.

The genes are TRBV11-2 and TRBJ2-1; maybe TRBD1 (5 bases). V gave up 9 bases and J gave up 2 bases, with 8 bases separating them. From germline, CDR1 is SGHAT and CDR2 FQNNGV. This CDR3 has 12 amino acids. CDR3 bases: TGTGCCAGTCAGGGCACCTACAATGAGCAGTTCTTC. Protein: CASQGTYNEQFF.

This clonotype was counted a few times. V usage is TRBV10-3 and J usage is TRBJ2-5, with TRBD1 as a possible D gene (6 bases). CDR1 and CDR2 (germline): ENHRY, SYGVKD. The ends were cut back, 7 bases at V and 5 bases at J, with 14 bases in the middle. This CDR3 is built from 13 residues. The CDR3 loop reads CAITAGQGETQYF. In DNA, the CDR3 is TGTGCCATCACGGCAGGGCAGGGGGAGACCCAGTACTTC.

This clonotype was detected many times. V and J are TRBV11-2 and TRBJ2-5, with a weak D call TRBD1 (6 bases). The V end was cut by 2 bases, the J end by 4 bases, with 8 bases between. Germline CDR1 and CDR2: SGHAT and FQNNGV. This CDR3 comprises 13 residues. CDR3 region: CASSLQGPETQYF. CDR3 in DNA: TGTGCCAGCAGCTTACAGGGGCCAGAGACCCAGTACTTC.

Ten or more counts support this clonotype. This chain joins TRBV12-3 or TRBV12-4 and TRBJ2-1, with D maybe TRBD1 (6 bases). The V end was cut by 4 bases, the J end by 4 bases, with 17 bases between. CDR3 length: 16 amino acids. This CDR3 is CASSSPTGRGYNEQFF. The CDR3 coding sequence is TGTGCCAGCAGTTCACCCACAGGGCGCGGATACAATGAGCAGTTCTTC.

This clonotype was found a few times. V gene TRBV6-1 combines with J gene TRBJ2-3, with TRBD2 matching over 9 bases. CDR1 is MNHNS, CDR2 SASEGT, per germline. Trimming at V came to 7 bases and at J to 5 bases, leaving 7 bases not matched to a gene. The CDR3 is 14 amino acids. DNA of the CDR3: TGTGCCAGCAAGGAGGGTAGCGGGAGAGATACGCAGTATTTT. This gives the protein CASKEGSGRDTQYF.

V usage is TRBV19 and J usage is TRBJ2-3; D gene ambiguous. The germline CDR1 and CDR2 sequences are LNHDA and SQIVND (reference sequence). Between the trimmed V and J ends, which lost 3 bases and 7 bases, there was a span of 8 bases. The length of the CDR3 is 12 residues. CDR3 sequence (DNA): TGTGCCAGTAGTATGGATGGGTATACGCAGTATTTT. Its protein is CASSMDGYTQYF.

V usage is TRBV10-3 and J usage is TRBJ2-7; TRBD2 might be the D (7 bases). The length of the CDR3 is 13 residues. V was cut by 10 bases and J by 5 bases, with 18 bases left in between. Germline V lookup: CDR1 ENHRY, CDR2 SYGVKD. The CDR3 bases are TGTGCCAGCGAAGGGGGAGGGCCTGACGAGCAGTACTTC. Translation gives CASEGGGPDEQYF.

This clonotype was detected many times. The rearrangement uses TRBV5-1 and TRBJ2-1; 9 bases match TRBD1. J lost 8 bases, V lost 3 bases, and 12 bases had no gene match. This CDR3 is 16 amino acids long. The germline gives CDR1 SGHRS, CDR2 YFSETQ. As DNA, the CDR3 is TGCGCCAGCAGCTGGGGCGACAGGGGGATTTCGGATGAGCAGTTCTTC. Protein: CASSWGDRGISDEQFF.